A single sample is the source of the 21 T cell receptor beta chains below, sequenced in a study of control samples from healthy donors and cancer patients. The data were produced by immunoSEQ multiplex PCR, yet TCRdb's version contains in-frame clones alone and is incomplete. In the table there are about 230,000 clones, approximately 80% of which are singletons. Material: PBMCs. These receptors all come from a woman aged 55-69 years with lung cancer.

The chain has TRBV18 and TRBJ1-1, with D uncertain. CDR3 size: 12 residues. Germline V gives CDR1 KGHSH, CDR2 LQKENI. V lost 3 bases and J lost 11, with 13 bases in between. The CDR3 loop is CASSPSGEEAFF. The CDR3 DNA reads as TGTGCCAGCTCACCTTCTGGGGAGGAGGCTTTCTTT.

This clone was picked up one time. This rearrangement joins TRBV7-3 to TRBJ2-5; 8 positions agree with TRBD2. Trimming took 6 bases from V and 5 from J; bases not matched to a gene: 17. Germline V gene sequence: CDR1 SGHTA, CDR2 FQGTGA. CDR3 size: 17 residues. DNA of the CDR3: TGTGCCAGCAGTCTTACGTCGCTAGCGGGTGTCCGGGAGACCCAGTACTTC. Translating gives CASSLTSLAGVRETQYF.

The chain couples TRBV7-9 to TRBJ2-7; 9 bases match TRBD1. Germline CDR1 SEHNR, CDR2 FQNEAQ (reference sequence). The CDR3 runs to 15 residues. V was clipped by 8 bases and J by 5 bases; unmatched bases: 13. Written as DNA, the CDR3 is TGTGCCAGCCGATCGATCCGGGACAGGGACCACGAGCAGTACTTC. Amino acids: CASRSIRDRDHEQYF.

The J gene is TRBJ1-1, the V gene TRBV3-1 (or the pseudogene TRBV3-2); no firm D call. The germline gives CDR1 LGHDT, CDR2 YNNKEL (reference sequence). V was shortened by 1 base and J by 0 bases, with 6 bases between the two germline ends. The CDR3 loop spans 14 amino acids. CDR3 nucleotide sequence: TGTGCCAGCAGCCAAGGGCGGATGAACACTGAAGCTTTCTTT. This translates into CASSQGRMNTEAFF.

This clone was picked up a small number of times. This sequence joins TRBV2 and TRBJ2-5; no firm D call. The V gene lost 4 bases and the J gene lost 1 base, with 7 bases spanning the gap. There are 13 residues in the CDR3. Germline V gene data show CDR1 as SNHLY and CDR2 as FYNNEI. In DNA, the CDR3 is TGTGCCAGCAGTGTTTCGGTCCAAGAGACCCAGTACTTC. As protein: CASSVSVQETQYF. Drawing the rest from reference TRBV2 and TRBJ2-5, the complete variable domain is EPEVTQTPSHQVTQMGQEVILRCVPISNHLYFYWYRQILGQKVEFLVSFYNNEISEKSEIFDDQFSVERPDGSNFTLKIRSTKLEDSAMYFCASSVSVQETQYFGPGTRLLVL.

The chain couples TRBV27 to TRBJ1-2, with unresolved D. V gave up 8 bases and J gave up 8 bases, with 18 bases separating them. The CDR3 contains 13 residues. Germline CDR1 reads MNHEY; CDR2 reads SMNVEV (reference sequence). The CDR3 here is CASLFPGRMGYTF. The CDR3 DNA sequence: TGTGCCAGCTTATTTCCGGGGAGGATGGGCTACACCTTC.

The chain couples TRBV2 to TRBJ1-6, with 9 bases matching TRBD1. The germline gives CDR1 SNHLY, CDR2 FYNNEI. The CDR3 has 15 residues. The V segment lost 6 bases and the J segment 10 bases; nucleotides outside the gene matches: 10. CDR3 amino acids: CASRIQGAIGSPLHF. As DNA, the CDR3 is TGTGCCAGCAGGATACAGGGGGCAATAGGCTCACCCCTCCACTTT. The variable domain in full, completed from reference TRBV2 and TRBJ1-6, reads EPEVTQTPSHQVTQMGQEVILRCVPISNHLYFYWYRQILGQKVEFLVSFYNNEISEKSEIFDDQFSVERPDGSNFTLKIRSTKLEDSAMYFCASRIQGAIGSPLHFGNGTRLTVT.

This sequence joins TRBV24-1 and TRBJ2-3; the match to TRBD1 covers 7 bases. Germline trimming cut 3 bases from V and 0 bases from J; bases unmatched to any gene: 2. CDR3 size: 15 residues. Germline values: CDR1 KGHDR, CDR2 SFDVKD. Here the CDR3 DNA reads TGTGCCACCAGTGATCTACAGGGGAGCACAGATACGCAGTATTTT. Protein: CATSDLQGSTDTQYF.

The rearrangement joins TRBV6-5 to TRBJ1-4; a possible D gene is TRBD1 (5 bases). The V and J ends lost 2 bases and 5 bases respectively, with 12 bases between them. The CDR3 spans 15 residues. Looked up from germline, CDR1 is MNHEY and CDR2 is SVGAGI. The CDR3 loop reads CASSYGGVPNEKLFF. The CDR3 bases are TGTGCCAGCAGTTACGGGGGGGTGCCAAATGAAAAACTGTTTTTT.

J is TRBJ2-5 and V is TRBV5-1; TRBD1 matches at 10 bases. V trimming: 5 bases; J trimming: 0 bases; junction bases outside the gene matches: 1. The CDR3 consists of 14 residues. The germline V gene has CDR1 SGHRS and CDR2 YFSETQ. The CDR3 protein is CASRGTGDQETQYF. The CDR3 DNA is TGCGCCAGCAGGGGGACAGGGGACCAAGAGACCCAGTACTTC.

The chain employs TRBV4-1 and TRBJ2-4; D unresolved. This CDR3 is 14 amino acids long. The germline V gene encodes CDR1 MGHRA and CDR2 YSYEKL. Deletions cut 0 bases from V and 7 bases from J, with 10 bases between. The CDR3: CASSQDPFGNIQYF. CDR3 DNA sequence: TGCGCCAGCAGCCAAGATCCCTTTGGGAACATTCAGTACTTC.

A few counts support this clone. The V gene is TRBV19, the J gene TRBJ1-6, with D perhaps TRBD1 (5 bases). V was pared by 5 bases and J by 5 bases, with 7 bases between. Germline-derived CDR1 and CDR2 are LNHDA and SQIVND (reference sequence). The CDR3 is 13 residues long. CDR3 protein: CASSVRDNSPLHF. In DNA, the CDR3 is TGTGCCAGTAGTGTCAGGGATAATTCACCCCTCCACTTT. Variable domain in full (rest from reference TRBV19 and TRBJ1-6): DGGITQSPKYLFRKEGQNVTLSCEQNLNHDAMYWYRQDPGQGLRLIYYSQIVNDFQKGDIAEGYSVSREKKESFPLTVTSAQKNPTAFYLCASSVRDNSPLHFGNGTRLTVT.

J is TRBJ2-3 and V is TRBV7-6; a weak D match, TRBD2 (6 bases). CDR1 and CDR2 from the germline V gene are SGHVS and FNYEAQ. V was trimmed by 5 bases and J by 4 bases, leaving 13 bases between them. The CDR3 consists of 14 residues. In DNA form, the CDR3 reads TGTGCCAGCAGCGGGGACTTCTTCCCAGATACGCAGTATTTT. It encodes CASSGDFFPDTQYF.

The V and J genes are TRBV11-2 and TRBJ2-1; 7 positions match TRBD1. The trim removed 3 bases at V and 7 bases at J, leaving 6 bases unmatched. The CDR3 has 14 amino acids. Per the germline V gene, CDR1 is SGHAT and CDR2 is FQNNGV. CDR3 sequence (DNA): TGTGCCAGCAGCTTCCAGGGGGTGGAGAATGAGCAGTTCTTC. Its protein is CASSFQGVENEQFF.

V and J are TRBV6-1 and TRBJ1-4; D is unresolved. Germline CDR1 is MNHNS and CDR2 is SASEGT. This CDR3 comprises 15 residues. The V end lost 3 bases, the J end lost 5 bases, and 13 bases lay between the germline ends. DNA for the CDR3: TGTGCCAGCAGTGACCCGGGGTCGGTCAATGAAAAACTGTTTTTT. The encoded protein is CASSDPGSVNEKLFF.

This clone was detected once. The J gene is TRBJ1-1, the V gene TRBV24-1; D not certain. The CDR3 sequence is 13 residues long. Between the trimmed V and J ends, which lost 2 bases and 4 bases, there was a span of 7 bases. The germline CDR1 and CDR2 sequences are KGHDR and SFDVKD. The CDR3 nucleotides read TGTGCCACCAGTGATTCGACGCGCACTGAAGCTTTCTTT. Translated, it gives CATSDSTRTEAFF.

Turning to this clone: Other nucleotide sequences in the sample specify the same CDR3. CDR3 amino acids: CASSVASGGALETQYF. The CDR3 DNA sequence: TGTGCCAGCAGCGTAGCTAGCGGGGGGGCCTTGGAGACCCAGTACTTC. The gene calls are TRBV9 and TRBJ2-5; 12 bases agree with TRBD2. The J segment lost 5 bases and the V segment lost 0 bases, leaving 5 bases of the junction unmatched. There are 16 residues in the CDR3. Germline CDR1 and CDR2: SGDLS and YYNGEE.

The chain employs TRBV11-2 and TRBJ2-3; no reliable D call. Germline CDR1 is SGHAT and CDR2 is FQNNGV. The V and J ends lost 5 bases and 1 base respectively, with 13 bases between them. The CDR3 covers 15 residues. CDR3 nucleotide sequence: TGTGCCAGCAGCCCCTTGATAAAAGGCACAGATACGCAGTATTTT. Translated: CASSPLIKGTDTQYF.

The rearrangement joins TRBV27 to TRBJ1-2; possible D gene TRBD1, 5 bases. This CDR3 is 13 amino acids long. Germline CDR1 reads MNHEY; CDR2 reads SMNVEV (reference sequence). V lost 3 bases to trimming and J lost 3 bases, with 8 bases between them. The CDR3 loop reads CASSFQGDYGYTF. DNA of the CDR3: TGTGCCAGCAGTTTCCAGGGCGACTATGGCTACACCTTC.

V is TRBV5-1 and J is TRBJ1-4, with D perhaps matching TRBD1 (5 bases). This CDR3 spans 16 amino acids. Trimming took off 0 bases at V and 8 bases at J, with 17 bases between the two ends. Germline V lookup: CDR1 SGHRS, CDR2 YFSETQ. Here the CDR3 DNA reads TGCGCCAGCAGCTTGGACCAGGCGGGGGAGTGGGAAAAACTGTTTTTT. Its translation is CASSLDQAGEWEKLFF.

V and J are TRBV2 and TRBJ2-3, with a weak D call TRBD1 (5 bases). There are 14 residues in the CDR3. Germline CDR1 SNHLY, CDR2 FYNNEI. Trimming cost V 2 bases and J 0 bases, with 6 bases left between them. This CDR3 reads CASSERQSTDTQYF. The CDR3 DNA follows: TGTGCCAGCAGTGAAAGACAGAGCACAGATACGCAGTATTTT.